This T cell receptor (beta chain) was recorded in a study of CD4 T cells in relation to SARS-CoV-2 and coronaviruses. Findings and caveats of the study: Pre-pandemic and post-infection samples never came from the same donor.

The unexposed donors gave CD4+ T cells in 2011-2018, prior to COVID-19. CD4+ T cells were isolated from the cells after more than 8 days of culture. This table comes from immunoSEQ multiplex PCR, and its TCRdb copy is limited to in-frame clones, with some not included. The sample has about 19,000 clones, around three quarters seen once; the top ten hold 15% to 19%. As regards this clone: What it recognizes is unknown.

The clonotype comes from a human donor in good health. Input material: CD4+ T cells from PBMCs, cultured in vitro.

CDR3 region: CACWTGDLGYTF. The CDR3 nucleotides read TGTGCCTGCTGGACAGGTGATCTTGGCTACACCTTC. The J gene is TRBJ1-2, the V gene TRBV30, with TRBD1 matching over 7 bases. CDR1 is GTSNPN and CDR2 is SVGIG in the germline V gene (reference sequence). Losses at the gene ends were 6 bases for V and 7 bases for J; bases not matched to a gene: 8. The CDR3 is made up of 12 amino acids.